This T cell receptor (beta chain) was identified during a study of regulatory T cells in long-lasting Graves disease. Whole-study results and caveats: A greater number of public clonotypes (roughly 2,800) was shared by persistent patients than by new patients (over 900).

Construction of the TCR beta libraries employed iRepertoire HTBI primers in conjunction with Arm-PCR of CDR3 regions. TCRdb recomputed calls from the multiplex PCR reads with MiXCR, one row per CDR3 protein. The data contain roughly 420,000 distinct CDR3 sequences, about 16% of them seen just once; the ten biggest clones take up 23%. This clonotype was observed many times. The antigen is undetermined. The CDR3 is made up of 16 amino acids. Germline V gene sequence: CDR1 GTSNPN, CDR2 SVGIG (reference sequence). Trimming cost V 0 bases and J 8 bases, with 17 bases left between them. Indicated time point: newly diagnosed GD, antithyroid drugs for less than 3 months. PBMCs were the source of the RNA used for TCR sequencing. These same records also appear under a second study, on T cells in Graves' hyperthyroidism and ophthalmopathy. This second study notes: Using the HTBI primer set, a first-round RT-PCR was run on the TCR CDR3.

Sequenced material: peripheral blood mononuclear cells (PBMCs), taken at new diagnosis, from a patient treated with antithyroid drugs. The receptor comes from a woman aged 18-35 years with Graves disease. V is TRBV30 and J is TRBJ1-6; possibly TRBD1 for D (6 bases). The CDR3 reads CAWSVLTGRRDSPLHF. Written as DNA, the CDR3 is TGTGCCTGGAGTGTACTAACAGGGAGGCGCGATTCACCCCTCCACTTT.